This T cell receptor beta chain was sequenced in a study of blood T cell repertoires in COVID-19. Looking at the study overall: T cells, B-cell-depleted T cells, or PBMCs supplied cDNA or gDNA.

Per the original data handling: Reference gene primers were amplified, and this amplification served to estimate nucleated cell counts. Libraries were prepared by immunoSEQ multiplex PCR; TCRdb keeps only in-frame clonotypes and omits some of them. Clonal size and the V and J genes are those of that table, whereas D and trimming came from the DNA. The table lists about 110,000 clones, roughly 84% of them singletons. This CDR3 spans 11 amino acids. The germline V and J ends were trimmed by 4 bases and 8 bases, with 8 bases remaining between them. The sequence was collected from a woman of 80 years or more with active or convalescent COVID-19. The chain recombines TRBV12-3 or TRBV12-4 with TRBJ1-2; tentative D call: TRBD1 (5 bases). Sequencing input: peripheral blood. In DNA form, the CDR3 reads TGTGCCAGCAGTTCTGCAGGGGGCTACACCTTC. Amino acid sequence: CASSSAGGYTF.